Each of the 30 T cell receptor beta chains below was sequenced from the same sample in a study of blood T cell repertoires in COVID-19. Only in-frame clones appear in the TCRdb table, and some are missing; sequencing was by immunoSEQ multiplex PCR. The sample yields 150,000 or so clones, about 80% seen once. The sequenced sample consisted of peripheral blood. Source of these receptors: a woman in her sixties with acute or convalescent COVID-19.

The V and J genes are TRBV20-1 and TRBJ2-7; TRBD1 is a possible D gene (5 bases). The CDR3 extends over 11 amino acids. Germline CDR1 and CDR2: DFQATT and SNEGSKA (reference sequence). V was pared by 6 bases and J by 4 bases, with 10 bases between. The CDR3 DNA is TGCAGTGCCAACAGGATATACGAGCAGTACTTC. This gives the protein CSANRIYEQYF.

This chain links TRBV2 with TRBJ1-2, with TRBD1 matching 7 bases. CDR1 is SNHLY, CDR2 FYNNEI, per germline. The CDR3 is made up of 14 amino acids. V lost 6 bases, J lost 4 bases, and 8 bases stayed unmatched. The DNA for the CDR3 is TGTGCCAGCAGCGAGTTACGACAGGGCTATGGCTACACCTTC. As protein: CASSELRQGYGYTF.

The chain carries TRBV24-1 and TRBJ1-2; no reliable D call. The V gene lost 5 bases and the J gene lost 4 bases, with 10 bases spanning the gap. This CDR3 spans 13 amino acids. Germline-derived CDR1 and CDR2 are KGHDR and SFDVKD. CDR3 sequence reads: CATSVSGGYGYTF. The CDR3 bases are TGTGCCACCAGTGTTAGCGGTGGCTATGGCTACACCTTC.

The DNA for the CDR3 is TGCGCCAGCGCCGCTACGGCAACTAATGAAAAACTGTTTTTT. It yields the protein CASAATATNEKLFF. This chain uses TRBV5-1 with TRBJ1-4; no clear D gene. V was cut by 7 bases and J by 0 bases, with 10 bases left in between. Germline V gene lookup returns CDR1 SGHRS and CDR2 YFSETQ. This CDR3 contains 14 residues.

CDR3 nucleotide sequence: TGTGCCAGCAGCTTAGTTCCCAGCGGGACTGTCAATGAGCAGTTCTTC. It codes for CASSLVPSGTVNEQFF. The genes are TRBV7-6 and TRBJ2-1, with TRBD2 identical over 7 bases. Germline V gives CDR1 SGHVS, CDR2 FNYEAQ. V dropped 1 base and J dropped 6; count of bases not matched to a gene: 9. The CDR3 has 16 residues.

This clone appeared a few times. The chain has TRBV28 and TRBJ1-2; 8 nucleotides line up with TRBD1. V lost 2 bases to trimming and J lost 6 bases; unmatched junction nucleotides: 5. The germline gives CDR1 MDHEN, CDR2 SYDVKM. This CDR3 is built from 14 residues. The CDR3 sequence is CASSLPGTGDGYTF. In DNA, the CDR3 is TGTGCCAGCAGTTTACCCGGGACAGGAGATGGCTACACCTTC.

The V call is TRBV28, the J call TRBJ2-3; D is perhaps TRBD1 (5 bases). Trimming removed 4 bases at V and 4 bases at J, with 18 bases between. Germline CDR1 reads MDHEN; CDR2 reads SYDVKM. The CDR3 has 16 residues. CDR3 residues: CASSSYLPSGSDTQYF. The CDR3 nucleotides read TGTGCCAGCAGTTCCTATTTACCCTCAGGGTCAGATACGCAGTATTTT. The full variable domain, rest sourced from reference TRBV28 and TRBJ2-3, is DVKVTQSSRYLVKRTGEKVFLECVQDMDHENMFWYRQDPGLGLRLIYFSYDVKMKEKGDIPEGYSVSREKKERFSLILESASTNQTSMYLCASSSYLPSGSDTQYFGPGTRLTVL.

The chain has TRBV2 and TRBJ2-7; D might be TRBD2 (6 bases). V lost 6 bases to trimming and J lost 5 bases, with 14 bases between them. The CDR3 length is 13 residues. CDR1 SNHLY and CDR2 FYNNEI come from the germline V gene. This CDR3 reads CASRPGLSHEQYF. The CDR3 DNA reads as TGTGCCAGCAGACCGGGACTCAGCCACGAGCAGTACTTC.

This clone was detected a few times. The chain carries TRBV7-2 and TRBJ2-3, with TRBD2 as a possible D gene (5 bases). Trimming removed 1 base at V and 7 bases at J, with 9 bases between. CDR3 length equals 13 residues. Germline CDR1 is SGHTA and CDR2 is FQGNSA. CDR3 DNA sequence: TGTGCCAGCAGCTTAGGGACTTCCAATACGCAGTATTTT. Translating it yields CASSLGTSNTQYF.

The chain uses TRBV2 and TRBJ1-1; D may be TRBD1 (6 bases). The CDR3 covers 15 residues. Germline V CDR1 and CDR2: SNHLY, FYNNEI. Trimming removed 6 bases at V and 0 bases at J, with 14 bases between. As DNA, the CDR3 is TGTGCCAGCAGAGCCGAACAGGGAGTGAACACTGAAGCTTTCTTT. It translates to CASRAEQGVNTEAFF. Filled out from reference TRBV2 and TRBJ1-1, the complete variable domain reads EPEVTQTPSHQVTQMGQEVILRCVPISNHLYFYWYRQILGQKVEFLVSFYNNEISEKSEIFDDQFSVERPDGSNFTLKIRSTKLEDSAMYFCASRAEQGVNTEAFFGQGTRLTVV.

The CDR3, as DNA: TGTGCCAGCGGTTCCCTAATGACTAGCGGGAGTTTAAATCCCAATGAGCAGTTCTTC. Amino acid sequence: CASGSLMTSGSLNPNEQFF. This chain uses TRBV27 with TRBJ2-1, with 12 bases that match TRBD2. This CDR3 has 19 amino acids. J gave up 6 bases and V 8 bases, and 20 bases lay outside the gene matches. In germline, CDR1 is MNHEY, CDR2 SMNVEV (reference sequence).

V and J are TRBV9 and TRBJ1-2; tentative D call: TRBD1 (6 bases). Trimming cost V 3 bases and J 1 base, with 13 bases left between them. CDR3 length equals 15 residues. In germline, CDR1 is SGDLS, CDR2 YYNGEE. The CDR3: CASSAQQGINYGYTF. The CDR3 DNA reads TGTGCCAGCAGCGCACAACAGGGAATTAACTATGGCTACACCTTC.

The rearrangement uses TRBV28 and TRBJ2-5; 8 bases match TRBD1. The V segment lost 5 bases and the J segment 5 bases; nucleotides outside the gene matches: 10. Germline CDR1 MDHEN, CDR2 SYDVKM. The CDR3 contains 15 residues. Here the CDR3 DNA reads TGTGCCAGCAGTCCTGGAGACAGGGGACGGGAGACCCAGTACTTC. Translation: CASSPGDRGRETQYF.

This sequence joins TRBV14 and TRBJ2-2; a weak D match, TRBD1 (6 bases). The V and J ends lost 3 bases and 7 bases respectively, with 15 bases between them. The V gene's germline CDR1 is SGHDN and CDR2 FVKESK. This CDR3 has 15 amino acids. For the CDR3, the DNA is TGTGCCAGCAGCCAGGGACACGGAAGAGGCGGGGAGCTGTTTTTT. Protein sequence: CASSQGHGRGGELFF.

The rearrangement links TRBV9 to TRBJ1-3; tentatively, D is TRBD1 (5 bases). V lost 0 bases, J lost 0 bases, and 10 bases lay in between. Germline V gene lookup returns CDR1 SGDLS and CDR2 YYNGEE. This CDR3 has 16 amino acids. CDR3 region: CASSVGGSYSGNTIYF. CDR3 in DNA: TGTGCCAGCAGCGTAGGGGGCAGCTACTCTGGAAACACCATATATTTT.

The chain couples TRBV6-5 to TRBJ1-5; 7 positions match TRBD1. The CDR3 is 14 amino acids. Per germline, CDR1 MNHEY and CDR2 SVGAGI. After removal of 6 bases from V and 9 bases from J, the junction contained 11 bases not matched to a gene. The CDR3 reads CASRGGQVFGPQHF. CDR3 sequence (DNA): TGTGCCAGCAGGGGCGGACAGGTCTTTGGGCCCCAGCATTTT.

This clone appeared a few times. V usage is TRBV25-1 and J usage is TRBJ1-3; D might be TRBD1 (5 bases). This CDR3 is built from 12 residues. CDR1 is MGHDK, CDR2 SYGVNS, per germline. The V gene lost 2 bases and the J gene lost 8 bases, with 7 bases spanning the gap. In DNA form, the CDR3 reads TGTGCCAGCAGTGAAAGGGGTTACACCATATATTTT. Amino acid sequence: CASSERGYTIYF.

This clone has only one observation. The rearrangement uses TRBV15 and TRBJ2-1; 9 bases match TRBD2. Germline CDR1 reads LNHNV; CDR2 reads YYDKDF (reference sequence). This CDR3 has 17 amino acids. V was pared by 3 bases and J by 9 bases, with 15 bases of the junction left unmatched. Here the CDR3 reads CATSSGLAMPGGGEQFF. In nucleotides, the CDR3 is TGTGCCACCAGCAGCGGACTAGCGATGCCTGGTGGTGGTGAGCAGTTCTTC.

The chain employs TRBV28 and TRBJ2-7; TRBD1 might be the D (6 bases). Germline V gene data show CDR1 as MDHEN and CDR2 as SYDVKM. This CDR3 has 16 amino acids. V shed 5 bases and J shed 6 bases, with 23 bases lying between them. The CDR3 nucleotides read TGTGCCAGCAGTCTCCCGACGAACCCAGGGGATGTCGAGCAGTACTTC. Translation gives CASSLPTNPGDVEQYF.

DNA for the CDR3: TGTGCCAGCAGAAATAGTTTTCGCACGAATGAGCAGTTCTTC. It yields the protein CASRNSFRTNEQFF. The genes are TRBV28 and TRBJ2-1; D is ambiguous. CDR1 is MDHEN and CDR2 is SYDVKM in the germline V gene. The V and J ends lost 6 bases and 7 bases respectively, with 16 bases between them. CDR3 size: 14 residues.

This clone was found a few times. This chain uses TRBV12-5 with TRBJ1-2; TRBD1 might be the D (6 bases). Germline lookup yields CDR1 LGHNT and CDR2 FRNRAP. The CDR3 length is 15 residues. V dropped 8 bases and J dropped 8 bases, with 24 bases sitting between them. The CDR3 protein is CASFGPGGEDVGYTF. The CDR3 region has the DNA TGTGCTAGTTTTGGTCCGGGGGGCGAGGACGTAGGCTACACCTTC.

The chain employs TRBV5-6 and TRBJ2-4; possible D gene TRBD2, 6 bases. V was clipped by 2 bases and J by 0 bases, with 15 bases between them. Germline V CDR1 and CDR2: SGHDT, YYEEEE. This CDR3 is built from 17 residues. CDR3 nucleotides: TGTGCCAGCAGCTTCTGGACGGGAGCCCTAGCCAAAAACATTCAGTACTTC. Residues: CASSFWTGALAKNIQYF.

The chain carries TRBV29-1 and TRBJ2-1; TRBD2 agrees at 13 bases. The germline CDR1 and CDR2 sequences are SQVTM and ANQGSEA. After removal of 4 bases from V and 8 bases from J, the junction contained 2 bases not matched to a gene. CDR3 length equals 13 residues. Here the CDR3 DNA reads TGCAGCGTTGGGACTAGCGGGAGCTATGAGCAGTTCTTC. This translates into CSVGTSGSYEQFF.

This chain joins TRBV9 and TRBJ1-2; 11 bases are a match to TRBD1. Trimming took 7 bases from V and 6 from J; bases not matched to a gene: 5. The CDR3 contains 13 residues. CDR1 and CDR2 (germline): SGDLS, YYNGEE. The CDR3 nucleotides are TGTGCCAGCGCAGGACAGGGGGCAAATGGCTACACCTTC. Translation gives CASAGQGANGYTF.

The rearrangement joins TRBV7-8 to TRBJ1-2, with TRBD1 identical over 7 bases. This CDR3 region has 16 residues. CDR1 SGHVS and CDR2 FQNEAQ come from the germline V gene. The V gene end was trimmed by 1 base and the J gene end by 4 bases; junction bases not matched to a gene: 9. CDR3 region: CASSLDPTTGSYGYTF. The CDR3 coding sequence is TGTGCCAGCAGCTTAGACCCTACGACAGGGAGCTATGGCTACACCTTC.

The chain employs TRBV2 and TRBJ1-5; TRBD1 aligns across 7 bases. This CDR3 has 16 amino acids. J lost 6 bases, V lost 2 bases, and 10 bases had no gene match. Germline V gives CDR1 SNHLY, CDR2 FYNNEI. The CDR3 region is CASSEHSGGRSQPQHF. CDR3 coding DNA: TGTGCCAGCAGTGAACACTCAGGGGGAAGGAGTCAGCCCCAGCATTTT.

The chain carries TRBV29-1 and TRBJ2-1; tentative D call: TRBD2 (5 bases). Trimming left V 1 base short and J 12 bases short, with 16 bases between. The germline V gene has CDR1 SQVTM and CDR2 ANQGSEA. There are 13 residues in the CDR3. CDR3 residues: CSVEGLGSGVQFF. CDR3 coding DNA: TGCAGCGTTGAAGGTTTGGGTTCCGGGGTGCAGTTCTTC.

V and J are TRBV20-1 and TRBJ2-5, with D unclear. The CDR3 has 11 residues. Trimming removed 3 bases at V and 3 bases at J, with 5 bases between. Germline CDR1 is DFQATT and CDR2 is SNEGSKA (reference sequence). The CDR3 DNA reads TGCAGTGCTAGTGGAGAAGAGACCCAGTACTTC. It is translated as CSASGEETQYF.

The rearrangement joins TRBV10-3 to TRBJ1-5; tentatively, D is TRBD1 (5 bases). The germline V gene has CDR1 ENHRY and CDR2 SYGVKD. This CDR3 has 16 amino acids. Trimming removed 4 bases at V and 2 bases at J, with 15 bases between. CDR3 sequence: CAISAMGGDGNQPQHF. DNA for the CDR3: TGTGCCATCAGTGCCATGGGGGGGGACGGCAATCAGCCCCAGCATTTT.

The chain is built from TRBV3-1 (or the pseudogene TRBV3-2) and TRBJ2-3; 10 bases map to TRBD2. The V and J ends lost 5 bases and 4 bases, in that order; junction bases with no gene match: 3. Germline V gene lookup returns CDR1 LGHDT and CDR2 YNNKEL (reference sequence). CDR3 length equals 14 residues. In nucleotides, the CDR3 is TGTGCCAGCAGCAGGACTAGCGGACCAGATACGCAGTATTTT. This sequence encodes CASSRTSGPDTQYF.